The TCR beta chain under discussion was sequenced for a study of radiotherapy plus CTLA-4 blockade in lung cancer. Study information: Objective responses were recorded in roughly 20% of patients, with disease control recorded in about 33%.

The germline V gene encodes CDR1 MGHRA and CDR2 YSYEKL. J gave up 2 bases and V 1 base, and 7 bases lay outside the gene matches. The CDR3 runs 17 residues. Measured with immunoSEQ multiplex PCR; TCRdb has only the in-frame clones, and not every one. The data show 110,000 or so clones, approximately 84% seen once. Participants had chemo-refractory metastatic non-small-cell lung cancer and were treated with focal radiation plus ipilimumab CTLA-4 blockade. This clone was seen more than once but under ten times. The antigen remains undetermined. Study findings and constraints: Radiotherapy plus ipilimumab was followed by expansion in blood of tumor-derived TCR clones.

This specimen was peripheral blood, taken from a patient treated with radiotherapy plus ipilimumab. The V call is TRBV4-1, the J call TRBJ2-7; 11 nucleotides match TRBD2. The TCR originated in a human donor with non-small cell lung cancer who had a partial response to radiotherapy plus ipilimumab. CDR3 nucleotide sequence: TGCGCCAGCAGCCAAGTAGCTCTAGCGGGAGGCACCTACGAGCAGTACTTC. This encodes CASSQVALAGGTYEQYF.